Sequencing of this T cell receptor beta chain was carried out in a study of T cells in localized non-small cell lung cancer. V lost 6 bases to trimming and J lost 2 bases, with 13 bases between them. The CDR3 covers 14 residues. Germline assignment: CDR1 MDHEN and CDR2 SYDVKM. Findings of the study overall: Turning up in adjacent lung were a median approximately 57 of the top 100 tumor clones.

Using immunoSEQ multiplex PCR, the repertoire was profiled, and TCRdb retains in-frame clones only, with some absent. The profile shows around 29,000 clones, under 95% of them singletons. With respect to this clone: The antigen is undetermined.

The genes are TRBV28 and TRBJ1-2, with D possibly matching TRBD1 (5 bases). The receptor comes from a female donor older than 55 with stage I lung adenocarcinoma. The material sequenced was peripheral blood, taken before any cancer treatment. In DNA, the CDR3 is TGTGCCAGCAGGCTCCCGGGACGGAACTATGGCTACACCTTC. It yields the protein CASRLPGRNYGYTF.